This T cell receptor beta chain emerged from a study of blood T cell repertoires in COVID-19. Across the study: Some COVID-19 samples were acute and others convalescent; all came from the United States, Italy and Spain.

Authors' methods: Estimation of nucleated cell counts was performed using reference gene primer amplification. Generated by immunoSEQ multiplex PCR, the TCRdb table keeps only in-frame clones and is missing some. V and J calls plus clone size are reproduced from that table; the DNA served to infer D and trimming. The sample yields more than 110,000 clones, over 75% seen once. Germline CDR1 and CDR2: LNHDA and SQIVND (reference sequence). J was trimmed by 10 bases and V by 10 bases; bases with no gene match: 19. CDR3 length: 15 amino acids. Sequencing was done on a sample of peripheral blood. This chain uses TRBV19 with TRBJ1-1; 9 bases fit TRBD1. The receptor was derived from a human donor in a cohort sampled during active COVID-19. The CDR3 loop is CATTPGTGPPGRAFF. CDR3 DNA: TGTGCCACAACCCCTGGGACAGGGCCGCCGGGGAGAGCTTTCTTT.